The entry that follows covers one T cell receptor (beta chain) sequence. Its antigen is undetermined. V lost 4 bases to trimming and J lost 5 bases; unmatched junction nucleotides: 11. Germline V gene lookup returns CDR1 SGDLS and CDR2 YYNGEE. The CDR3 is made up of 15 amino acids. The source of the sample is a study of long-term antiretroviral therapy in people with HIV. General observations from the study: Following ART, diversity rose but still fell short of transplant donor controls. Pre-ART clonal expansions dominated every time point's repertoire. Nothing was known about ART adherence, viral resistance or changes in therapy.

At survey level, the immunoSEQ assay was run in its v3.0 version. The sequencing target was about 35,000-55,000 T-cell genomes per sample. Generated by immunoSEQ multiplex PCR, the TCRdb table keeps only in-frame clones and is missing some. Among about 38,000 clones listed, 75% to 90% were seen once. The sequences come from unsorted PBMCs, collected 1.5 years after starting antiretroviral therapy. This TCR derives from a man aged 18 to 29 with HIV. The V gene is TRBV9, the J gene TRBJ2-7, with 8 positions matching TRBD1. CDR3 region: CASSPTTGTGNEQYF. CDR3 bases: TGTGCCAGCAGCCCGACAACCGGGACAGGAAACGAGCAGTACTTC.